The 30 T cell receptor beta chains below all came from one sample that was sequenced in a study of cytomegalovirus exposure and HLA in healthy donors. Measured with immunoSEQ multiplex PCR; TCRdb has only the in-frame clones, and not every one. The sample shows 100,000 to 120,000 clones, around nine tenths of them seen only once. The material sequenced was PBMCs. The receptor source for this set is a woman between 18 and 30 years old in good health and CMV-seronegative.

This clone was counted a few times. In DNA, the CDR3 is TGTGCCAGCAGCTTGACAGGGGGCCAGAATTCACCCCTCCACTTT. This codes for CASSLTGGQNSPLHF. The chain has TRBV7-2 and TRBJ1-6, with 10 bases aligning to TRBD1. The CDR3 totals 15 residues. V lost 3 bases, J lost 7 bases, and 3 bases stayed unmatched. CDR1 and CDR2 from the germline V gene are SGHTA and FQGNSA.

CDR3 sequence reads: CASSSRLNNQPQHF. CDR3 DNA sequence: TGTGCCAGCTCCTCTCGGTTGAATAATCAGCCCCAGCATTTT. The V gene is TRBV6-5, the J gene TRBJ1-5, with D unresolved. V lost 8 bases, J lost 4 bases, and 15 bases lay in between. The germline V gene encodes CDR1 MNHEY and CDR2 SVGAGI. The CDR3 is made up of 14 amino acids.

Only one count was recorded for this clone. The chain carries TRBV27 and TRBJ2-2; 8 nucleotides line up with TRBD2. The CDR3 loop spans 15 amino acids. Germline CDR1 MNHEY, CDR2 SMNVEV (reference sequence). V shed 8 bases, J shed 5 bases, and the junction held 10 bases outside the gene matches. The CDR3 DNA reads as TGTGCCAGCCGACGGAGCGGGGGATTTACCGGGGAGCTGTTTTTT. Protein product: CASRRSGGFTGELFF.

The CDR3 is CASSVRVWETQYF. In nucleotides, the CDR3 is TGTGCCAGCAGCGTCAGGGTTTGGGAGACCCAGTACTTC. The chain employs TRBV9 and TRBJ2-5, with a tentative D call TRBD1 (5 bases). The CDR3 is 13 amino acids. Germline values: CDR1 SGDLS, CDR2 YYNGEE. Trimming took 2 bases from V and 5 from J, leaving 10 bases between them.

This sequence joins TRBV11-2 and TRBJ2-5, with D possibly being TRBD1 (6 bases). Looked up from germline, CDR1 is SGHAT and CDR2 is FQNNGV. Trimming left V 4 bases short and J 2 bases short, with 17 bases between. This CDR3 region has 16 residues. The CDR3 coding sequence is TGTGCCAGCAGCTCCCCCAGGGGAAGTAGGCAAGAGACCCAGTACTTC. Translating gives CASSSPRGSRQETQYF.

CDR3 sequence: CASSRGGPGAYEQYF. CDR3 DNA sequence: TGCGCCAGCAGCCGGGGGGGGCCGGGAGCCTACGAGCAGTACTTC. The chain has TRBV4-1 and TRBJ2-7; D possibly corresponds to TRBD2 (7 bases). Trimming pared 4 bases from V and 2 bases from J, leaving 15 bases between. The CDR3 covers 15 residues. Germline CDR1 is MGHRA and CDR2 is YSYEKL.

This sequence joins TRBV6-1 and TRBJ1-2, with 8 bases matching TRBD1. The CDR3 contains 13 residues. From germline, CDR1 is MNHNS and CDR2 SASEGT. Trimming removed 6 bases from V and 6 bases from J; junction bases left unmatched: 6. CDR3 sequence reads: CASSATGDHGYTF. DNA of the CDR3: TGTGCCAGCAGCGCGACAGGGGATCATGGCTACACCTTC.

The chain combines TRBV7-2 with TRBJ2-5; TRBD2 is a possible D gene (5 bases). CDR1 and CDR2 from the germline V gene are SGHTA and FQGNSA. The CDR3 length is 15 residues. The germline V and J ends were trimmed by 5 bases and 2 bases, with 15 bases remaining between them. CDR3 nucleotide sequence: TGTGCCAGCAGCATCACTCCCGGGGTGCAAGAGACCCAGTACTTC. The encoded protein is CASSITPGVQETQYF.

This clone was observed a handful of times. V is TRBV27 and J is TRBJ1-6; tentative D call: TRBD1 (5 bases). Trimming cost V 5 bases and J 10 bases, with 12 bases left between them. This CDR3 has 13 residues. Germline-derived CDR1 and CDR2 are MNHEY and SMNVEV (reference sequence). CDR3: CASSTDSVSPLHF. The CDR3 DNA reads as TGTGCCAGCAGTACAGACAGTGTATCACCCCTCCACTTT.

V usage is TRBV2 and J usage is TRBJ1-4, with 8 bases that match TRBD1. This CDR3 spans 15 amino acids. The V and J ends lost 1 base and 8 bases, in that order; junction bases with no gene match: 6. CDR1 SNHLY and CDR2 FYNNEI come from the germline V gene. The CDR3 nucleotides read TGTGCCAGCAGTGAAGTCGGACAGGGTTGGGAAAAACTGTTTTTT. Translation: CASSEVGQGWEKLFF.

This chain uses TRBV28 with TRBJ1-5; D may be TRBD1 (6 bases). The CDR3 extends over 14 amino acids. Trimming removed 6 bases from V and 5 bases from J, with 14 bases in between. Germline CDR1 and CDR2: MDHEN and SYDVKM. This CDR3 reads CASSVDSPDQPQHF. The CDR3 DNA follows: TGTGCCAGCAGCGTGGACAGTCCGGATCAGCCCCAGCATTTT. The full variable domain, in which reference TRBV28 and TRBJ1-5 provide the parts outside the CDR3, is DVKVTQSSRYLVKRTGEKVFLECVQDMDHENMFWYRQDPGLGLRLIYFSYDVKMKEKGDIPEGYSVSREKKERFSLILESASTNQTSMYLCASSVDSPDQPQHFGDGTRLSIL.

The V and J genes are TRBV7-2 and TRBJ1-5; weak D call: TRBD1 (6 bases). Germline V gene data show CDR1 as SGHTA and CDR2 as FQGNSA. The CDR3 is 15 residues long. V was cut by 2 bases and J by 6 bases, with 14 bases left in between. The CDR3 nucleotides read TGTGCCAGCAGCTTACGAGGGGGTGGCGGTCAGCCCCAGCATTTT. The encoded protein is CASSLRGGGGQPQHF.

The chain has TRBV7-6 and TRBJ2-1, with D perhaps TRBD1 (5 bases). Trimming cost V 1 base and J 2 bases, with 12 bases left between them. CDR1 SGHVS and CDR2 FNYEAQ come from the germline V gene. The CDR3 extends over 16 amino acids. CDR3 nucleotides: TGTGCCAGCAGCTTAGGCCCAGGGCGGACCTACAATGAGCAGTTCTTC. This translates into CASSLGPGRTYNEQFF.

The chain is built from TRBV7-3 and TRBJ2-1; D perhaps matches TRBD2 (6 bases). The germline V gene has CDR1 SGHTA and CDR2 FQGTGA. The germline V and J ends were trimmed by 3 bases and 5 bases, with 20 bases remaining between them. The CDR3 length is 17 residues. The CDR3 reads CASSLTGDIGSDNEQFF. CDR3 DNA: TGTGCCAGCAGCTTGACGGGAGATATAGGGTCGGACAATGAGCAGTTCTTC.

The genes are TRBV9 and TRBJ1-2, with a weak D call TRBD1 (6 bases). There are 15 residues in the CDR3. Trimming stripped 3 bases from V and 4 bases from J, with 16 bases between. Germline loops: CDR1 SGDLS, CDR2 YYNGEE. The CDR3 DNA sequence: TGTGCCAGCAGCGGACACAGGGATATGGGCTATGGCTACACCTTC. This translates into CASSGHRDMGYGYTF.

J is TRBJ2-7 and V is TRBV6-5, with 7 bases matching TRBD2. Looked up from germline, CDR1 is MNHEY and CDR2 is SVGAGI. After removal of 8 bases from V and 1 base from J, the junction contained 8 bases not matched to a gene. The CDR3 covers 14 residues. The CDR3 sequence is CASAPTGGSYEQYF. The CDR3, as DNA: TGTGCCAGCGCCCCCACGGGGGGTTCCTACGAGCAGTACTTC.

The chain employs TRBV29-1 and TRBJ1-5; 9 bases line up with TRBD1. V lost 2 bases to trimming and J lost 4 bases; unmatched junction nucleotides: 3. The CDR3 consists of 14 residues. Germline assignment: CDR1 SQVTM and CDR2 ANQGSEA. The CDR3 sequence: CSVELQGANQPQHF. DNA of the CDR3: TGCAGCGTTGAACTACAGGGGGCAAATCAGCCCCAGCATTTT.

The chain has TRBV6-5 and TRBJ1-1, with TRBD1 as a possible D gene (6 bases). The CDR3 length is 13 residues. The ends were cut back, 5 bases at V and 10 bases at J, with 17 bases in the middle. The V gene's germline CDR1 is MNHEY and CDR2 SVGAGI. The CDR3 reads CASSPGTSLRAFF. CDR3 coding DNA: TGTGCCAGCAGTCCCGGGACAAGTCTCAGAGCTTTCTTT.

This rearrangement joins TRBV5-1 to TRBJ2-7; the D gene is possibly TRBD2 (6 bases). The CDR3 sequence is 13 residues long. Looked up from germline, CDR1 is SGHRS and CDR2 is YFSETQ. Trimming removed 0 bases from V and 7 bases from J, with 11 bases in between. The CDR3 sequence: CASSLGLVGEQYF. The CDR3 DNA follows: TGCGCCAGCAGCTTGGGACTAGTCGGGGAGCAGTACTTC.

This clone was counted only a few times. The V gene is TRBV5-1, the J gene TRBJ2-3; 13 bases map to TRBD2. The J segment lost 4 bases and the V segment lost 4 bases, leaving 6 bases of the junction unmatched. This CDR3 contains 16 residues. In germline, CDR1 is SGHRS, CDR2 YFSETQ. CDR3 amino acids: CASSPTTSGRSDTQYF. The CDR3 bases are TGCGCCAGCAGCCCGACGACTAGCGGGAGGTCAGATACGCAGTATTTT.

Written as DNA, the CDR3 is TGTGCCAGCAGCTTAGGTGACAGCACCTACGAGCAGTACTTC. Protein product: CASSLGDSTYEQYF. The chain joins TRBV7-9 to TRBJ2-7; weak D call: TRBD1 (5 bases). Germline V gene data show CDR1 as SEHNR and CDR2 as FQNEAQ (reference sequence). The CDR3 length is 14 residues. The V and J ends lost 1 base and 2 bases respectively, with 9 bases between them.

This chain joins TRBV4-3 and TRBJ2-2, with 11 bases aligning to TRBD2. CDR1 and CDR2 from the germline V gene are LGHNA and YSLEER. The CDR3 is made up of 16 amino acids. Trimming cost V 4 bases and J 4 bases; bases outside gene matches: 5. The CDR3 nucleotides read TGCGCCAGCAGCCGCACTAGCGGGGGACCCACCGGGGAGCTGTTTTTT. Translation gives CASSRTSGGPTGELFF.

The chain uses TRBV2 and TRBJ1-5; the match to TRBD1 covers 8 bases. Germline values: CDR1 SNHLY, CDR2 FYNNEI. The CDR3 runs 14 residues. The trim removed 8 bases at V and 7 bases at J, leaving 10 bases unmatched. The CDR3 DNA is TGTGCCAGCTCTCGGGACAGGAGGGTCCAGCCCCAGCATTTT. Protein product: CASSRDRRVQPQHF.

V and J are TRBV27 and TRBJ2-2, with 12 bases lining up with TRBD2. Germline CDR1 reads MNHEY; CDR2 reads SMNVEV (reference sequence). This CDR3 is built from 15 residues. The junction had 9 bases not matched to a gene; V was cut back by 8 bases and J by 8 bases. The CDR3 DNA sequence: TGTGCCAGCGCTAGCGGGGGGGCCGATAGTGGGGAGCTGTTTTTT. Amino acids: CASASGGADSGELFF.

This clone has a single count. The same CDR3 arises from other DNA sequences in this sample as well. The rearrangement joins TRBV9 to TRBJ2-7, with 9 positions matching TRBD1. This CDR3 has 14 amino acids. CDR1 and CDR2 (germline): SGDLS, YYNGEE. V gave up 0 bases and J gave up 2 bases; unmatched junction bases: 0. The CDR3 nucleotides read TGTGCCAGCAGCGTAGGGGACAGGGCCTACGAGCAGTACTTC. The encoded protein is CASSVGDRAYEQYF.

The chain employs TRBV4-3 and TRBJ1-2; 7 nucleotides align to TRBD1. The length of the CDR3 is 14 residues. Germline CDR1 LGHNA, CDR2 YSLEER. The V segment lost 3 bases and the J segment 3 bases; nucleotides outside the gene matches: 4. The DNA for the CDR3 is TGCGCCAGCAGCCAGACAGGGAGCTACTATGGCTACACCTTC. It encodes CASSQTGSYYGYTF.

The genes are TRBV6-5 and TRBJ1-5, with D uncertain. This CDR3 is built from 13 residues. The V and J ends lost 2 bases and 1 base respectively, with 3 bases between them. Germline V gene lookup returns CDR1 MNHEY and CDR2 SVGAGI. CDR3 region: CASSYSSNQPQHF. DNA of the CDR3: TGTGCCAGCAGTTACAGCAGCAATCAGCCCCAGCATTTT.

This sequence joins TRBV18 and TRBJ2-7; D might be TRBD1 (6 bases). Trimming shortened V by 5 bases and J by 0 bases, and 14 bases separated the two germline ends. The CDR3 has 15 amino acids. Looked up from germline, CDR1 is KGHSH and CDR2 is LQKENI. CDR3 loop: CASSGGQGSSYEQYF. Written as DNA, the CDR3 is TGTGCCAGCTCAGGTGGGCAGGGGAGCTCCTACGAGCAGTACTTC. The variable domain in full, completed from reference TRBV18 and TRBJ2-7, reads NAGVMQNPRHLVRRRGQEARLRCSPMKGHSHVYWYRQLPEEGLKFMVYLQKENIIDESGMPKERFSAEFPKEGPSILRIQQVVRGDSAAYFCASSGGQGSSYEQYFGPGTRLTVT.

The rearrangement links TRBV7-2 to TRBJ2-5; D not certain. Per the germline V gene, CDR1 is SGHTA and CDR2 is FQGNSA. The ends were cut back, 0 bases at V and 5 bases at J, with 10 bases in the middle. The CDR3 sequence is 14 residues long. The CDR3 DNA reads as TGTGCCAGCAGCTTAGCGGTAGTCTTTGAGACCCAGTACTTC. Translating gives CASSLAVVFETQYF.

The V and J genes are TRBV7-9 and TRBJ2-7; no reliable D call. CDR3 size: 12 residues. Germline lookup yields CDR1 SEHNR and CDR2 FQNEAQ (reference sequence). V lost 1 base, J lost 6 bases, and 7 bases lay in between. The CDR3 here is CASSLDAPEQYF. The CDR3 coding sequence is TGTGCCAGCAGCTTAGACGCGCCCGAGCAGTACTTC.